The clone carrying this T cell receptor beta chain has just one count. Its target is not known. Method: immunoSEQ multiplex PCR; TCRdb's copy keeps in-frame clones and lacks some. The table shows 70,000 to 95,000 clones, with about 65% occurring only once. The length of the CDR3 is 17 residues. The germline CDR1 and CDR2 sequences are MGHRA and YSYEKL. Trimming took off 4 bases at V and 7 bases at J, with 22 bases between the two ends. The data were obtained in a study of shared clonotypes between healthy human individuals. Study background: Three CD4 naive, three CD4 memory, two CD8 naive and one CD8 memory plate were used per donor. General study findings and limits: It was the few donors that limited the genetic and exposure-history diversity represented.

The V and J genes are TRBV4-1 and TRBJ2-2, with TRBD2 as a possible D gene (5 bases). The sequenced sample was memory CD8+ T cells sorted from blood. Subset specified: CD45RO+ cells pooled with CCR7-negative TemRA cells. The source of this sequence is a young man in good health. The CDR3 nucleotides read TGCGCCAGCAGCCGGGTCGTCGGGGAACGGTGGGTCGGGGAGCTGTTTTTT. It specifies CASSRVVGERWVGELFF.